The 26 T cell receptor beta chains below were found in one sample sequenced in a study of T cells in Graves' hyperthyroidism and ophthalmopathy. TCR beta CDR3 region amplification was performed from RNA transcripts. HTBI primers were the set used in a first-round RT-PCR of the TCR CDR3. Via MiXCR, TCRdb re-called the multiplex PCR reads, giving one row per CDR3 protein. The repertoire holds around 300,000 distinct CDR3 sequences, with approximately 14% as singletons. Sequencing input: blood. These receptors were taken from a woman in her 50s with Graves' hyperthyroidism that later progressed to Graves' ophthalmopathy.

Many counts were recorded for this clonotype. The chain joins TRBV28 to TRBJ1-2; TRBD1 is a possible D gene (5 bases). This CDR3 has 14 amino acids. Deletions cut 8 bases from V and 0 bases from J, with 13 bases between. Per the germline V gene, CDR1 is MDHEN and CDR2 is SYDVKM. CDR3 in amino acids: CASAGWGPNYGYTF. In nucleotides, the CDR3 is TGTGCCAGCGCCGGGTGGGGCCCTAACTATGGCTACACCTTC.

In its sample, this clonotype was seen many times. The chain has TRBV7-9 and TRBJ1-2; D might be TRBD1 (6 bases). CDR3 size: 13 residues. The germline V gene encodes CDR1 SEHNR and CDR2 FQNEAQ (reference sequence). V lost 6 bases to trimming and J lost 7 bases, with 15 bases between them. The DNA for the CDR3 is TGTGCCAGCAGTAGCAGGGGAGGACCTGGCTACACCTTC. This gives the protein CASSSRGGPGYTF.

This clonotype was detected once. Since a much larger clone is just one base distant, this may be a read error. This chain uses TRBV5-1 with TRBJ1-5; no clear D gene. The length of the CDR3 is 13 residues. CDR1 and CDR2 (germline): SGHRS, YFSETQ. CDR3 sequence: CASSLISSQPQHF. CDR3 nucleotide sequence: TGCGCCAGCAGCCTAATAAGCAGTCAGCCCCAGCATTTT.

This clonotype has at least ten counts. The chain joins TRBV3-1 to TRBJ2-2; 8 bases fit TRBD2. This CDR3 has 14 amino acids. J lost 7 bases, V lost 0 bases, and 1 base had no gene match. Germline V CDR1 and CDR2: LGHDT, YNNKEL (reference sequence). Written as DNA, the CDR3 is TGTGCCAGCAGCCAAGAACTAGCGGTCGGGGAGCTGTTTTTT. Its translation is CASSQELAVGELFF.

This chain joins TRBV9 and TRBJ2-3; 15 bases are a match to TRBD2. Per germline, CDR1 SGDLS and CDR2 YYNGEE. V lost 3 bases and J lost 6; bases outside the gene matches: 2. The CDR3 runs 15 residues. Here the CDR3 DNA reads TGTGCCAGCAGCGCCGGGACTAGCGGGAGGGATACGCAGTATTTT. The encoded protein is CASSAGTSGRDTQYF.

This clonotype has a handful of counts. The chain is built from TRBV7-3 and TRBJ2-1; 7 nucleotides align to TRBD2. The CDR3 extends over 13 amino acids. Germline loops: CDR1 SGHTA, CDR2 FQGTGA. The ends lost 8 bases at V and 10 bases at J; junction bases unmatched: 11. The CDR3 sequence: CASAGRAGREQFF. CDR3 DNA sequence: TGTGCCAGCGCTGGGAGGGCGGGAAGGGAGCAGTTCTTC.

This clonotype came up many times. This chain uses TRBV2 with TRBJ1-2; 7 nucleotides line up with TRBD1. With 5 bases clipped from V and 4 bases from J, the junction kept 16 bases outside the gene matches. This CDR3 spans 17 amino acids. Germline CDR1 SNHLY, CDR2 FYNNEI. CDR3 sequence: CASSIPGQIFSSYGYTF. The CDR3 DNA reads TGTGCCAGCAGTATCCCGGGACAGATTTTTTCGTCCTATGGCTACACCTTC.

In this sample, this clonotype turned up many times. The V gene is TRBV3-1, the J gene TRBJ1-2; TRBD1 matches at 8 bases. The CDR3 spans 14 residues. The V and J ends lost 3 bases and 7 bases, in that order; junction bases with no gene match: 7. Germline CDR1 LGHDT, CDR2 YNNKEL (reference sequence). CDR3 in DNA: TGTGCCAGCAGCCAGAACAGGGGGGAGGGTGGCTACACCTTC. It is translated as CASSQNRGEGGYTF.

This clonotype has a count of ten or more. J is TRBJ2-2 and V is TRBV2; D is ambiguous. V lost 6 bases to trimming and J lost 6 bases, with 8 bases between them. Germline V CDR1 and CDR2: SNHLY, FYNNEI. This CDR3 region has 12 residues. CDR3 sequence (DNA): TGTGCCAGCAGAGGACCGTCCGGGGAGCTGTTTTTT. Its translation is CASRGPSGELFF.

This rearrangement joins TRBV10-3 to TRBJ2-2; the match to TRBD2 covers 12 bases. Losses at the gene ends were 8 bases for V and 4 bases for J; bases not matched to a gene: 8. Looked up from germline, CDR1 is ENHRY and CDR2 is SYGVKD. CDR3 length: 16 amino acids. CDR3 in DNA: TGTGCCATCCTAATTACGGGACTAGCGGGCACCGGGGAGCTGTTTTTT. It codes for CAILITGLAGTGELFF.

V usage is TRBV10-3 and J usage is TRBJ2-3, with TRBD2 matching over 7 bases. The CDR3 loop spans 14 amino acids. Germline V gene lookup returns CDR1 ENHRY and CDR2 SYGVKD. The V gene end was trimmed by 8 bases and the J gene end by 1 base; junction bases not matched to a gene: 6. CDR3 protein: CAIGKAGGTDTQYF. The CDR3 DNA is TGTGCCATCGGGAAGGCGGGGGGCACAGATACGCAGTATTTT.

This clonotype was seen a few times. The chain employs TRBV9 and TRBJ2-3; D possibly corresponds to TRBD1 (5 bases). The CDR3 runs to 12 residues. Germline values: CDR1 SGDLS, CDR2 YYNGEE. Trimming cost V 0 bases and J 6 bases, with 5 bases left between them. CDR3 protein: CASSVEGDTQYF. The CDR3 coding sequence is TGTGCCAGCAGCGTAGAGGGGGATACGCAGTATTTT.

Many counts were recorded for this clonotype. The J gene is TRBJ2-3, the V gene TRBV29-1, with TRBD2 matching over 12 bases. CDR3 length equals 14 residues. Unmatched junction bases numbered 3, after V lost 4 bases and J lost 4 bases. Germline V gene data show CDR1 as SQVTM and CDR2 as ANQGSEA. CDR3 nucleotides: TGCAGCGTTGCGACTAGCGGGAGTTCAGATACGCAGTATTTT. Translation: CSVATSGSSDTQYF.

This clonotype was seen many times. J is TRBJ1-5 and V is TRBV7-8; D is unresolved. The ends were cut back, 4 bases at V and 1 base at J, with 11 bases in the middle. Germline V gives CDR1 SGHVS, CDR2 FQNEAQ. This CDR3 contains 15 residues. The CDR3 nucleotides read TGTGCCAGCAGCTCCCTGCCAGAGAGCAATCAGCCCCAGCATTTT. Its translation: CASSSLPESNQPQHF.

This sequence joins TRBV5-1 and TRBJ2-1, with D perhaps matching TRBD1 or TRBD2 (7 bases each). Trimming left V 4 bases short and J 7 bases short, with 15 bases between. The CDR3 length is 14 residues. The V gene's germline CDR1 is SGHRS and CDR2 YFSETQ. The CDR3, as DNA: TGCGCCAGCAGCGCAGGGGGAGCGGGGAATGAGCAGTTCTTC. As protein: CASSAGGAGNEQFF.

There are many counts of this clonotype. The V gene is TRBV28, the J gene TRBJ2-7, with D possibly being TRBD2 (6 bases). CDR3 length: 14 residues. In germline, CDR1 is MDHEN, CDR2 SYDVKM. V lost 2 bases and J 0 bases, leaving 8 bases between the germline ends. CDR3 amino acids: CASSLTSHSYEQYF. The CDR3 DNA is TGTGCCAGCAGTTTAACTAGCCACTCCTACGAGCAGTACTTC.

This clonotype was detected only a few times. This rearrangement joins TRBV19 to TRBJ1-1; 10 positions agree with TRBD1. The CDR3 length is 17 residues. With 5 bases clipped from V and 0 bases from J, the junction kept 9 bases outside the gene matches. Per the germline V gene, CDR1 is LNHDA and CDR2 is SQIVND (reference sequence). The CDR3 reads CASSFGQGGLLNTEAFF. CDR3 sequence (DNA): TGTGCCAGTAGTTTTGGACAGGGGGGATTACTGAACACTGAAGCTTTCTTT. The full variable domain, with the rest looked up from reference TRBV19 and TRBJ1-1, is DGGITQSPKYLFRKEGQNVTLSCEQNLNHDAMYWYRQDPGQGLRLIYYSQIVNDFQKGDIAEGYSVSREKKESFPLTVTSAQKNPTAFYLCASSFGQGGLLNTEAFFGQGTRLTVV.

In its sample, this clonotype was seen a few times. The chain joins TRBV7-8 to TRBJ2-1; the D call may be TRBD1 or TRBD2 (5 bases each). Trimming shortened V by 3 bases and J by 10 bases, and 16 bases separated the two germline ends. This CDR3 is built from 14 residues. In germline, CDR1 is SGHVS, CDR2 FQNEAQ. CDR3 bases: TGTGCCAGCAGCTTGGATGAGGGGTTAGGGGAGCAGTTCTTC. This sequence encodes CASSLDEGLGEQFF.

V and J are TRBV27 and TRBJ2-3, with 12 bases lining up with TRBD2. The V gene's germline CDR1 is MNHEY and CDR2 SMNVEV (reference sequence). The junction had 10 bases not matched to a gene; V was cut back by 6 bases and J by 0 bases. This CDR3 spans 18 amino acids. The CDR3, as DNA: TGTGCCAGCAGAGGTTATGCCGGGACTAGCGGGAGCACAGATACGCAGTATTTT. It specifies CASRGYAGTSGSTDTQYF.

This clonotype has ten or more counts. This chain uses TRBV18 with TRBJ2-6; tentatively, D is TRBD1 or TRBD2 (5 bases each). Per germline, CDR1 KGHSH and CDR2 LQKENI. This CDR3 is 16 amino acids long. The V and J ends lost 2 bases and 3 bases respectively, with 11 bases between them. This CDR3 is CASSPAAGGGANVLTF. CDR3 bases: TGTGCCAGCTCACCAGCCGCTGGGGGTGGGGCCAACGTCCTGACTTTC. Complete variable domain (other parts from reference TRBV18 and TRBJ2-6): NAGVMQNPRHLVRRRGQEARLRCSPMKGHSHVYWYRQLPEEGLKFMVYLQKENIIDESGMPKERFSAEFPKEGPSILRIQQVVRGDSAAYFCASSPAAGGGANVLTFGAGSRLTVL.

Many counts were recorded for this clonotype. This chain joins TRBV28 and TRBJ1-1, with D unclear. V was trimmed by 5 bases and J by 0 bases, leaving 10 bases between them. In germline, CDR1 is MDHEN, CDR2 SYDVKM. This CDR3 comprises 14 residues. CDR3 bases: TGTGCCAGCAGTCACCCCAGAGTGAACACTGAAGCTTTCTTT. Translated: CASSHPRVNTEAFF.

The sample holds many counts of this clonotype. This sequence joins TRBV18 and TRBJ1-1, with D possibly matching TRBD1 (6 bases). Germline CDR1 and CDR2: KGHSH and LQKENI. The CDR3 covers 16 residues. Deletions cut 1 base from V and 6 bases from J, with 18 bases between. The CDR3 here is CASSPRSRQVRPEAFF. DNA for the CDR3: TGTGCCAGCTCACCACGTTCTCGACAGGTACGGCCTGAAGCTTTCTTT. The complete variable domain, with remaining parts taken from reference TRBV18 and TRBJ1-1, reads NAGVMQNPRHLVRRRGQEARLRCSPMKGHSHVYWYRQLPEEGLKFMVYLQKENIIDESGMPKERFSAEFPKEGPSILRIQQVVRGDSAAYFCASSPRSRQVRPEAFFGQGTRLTVV.

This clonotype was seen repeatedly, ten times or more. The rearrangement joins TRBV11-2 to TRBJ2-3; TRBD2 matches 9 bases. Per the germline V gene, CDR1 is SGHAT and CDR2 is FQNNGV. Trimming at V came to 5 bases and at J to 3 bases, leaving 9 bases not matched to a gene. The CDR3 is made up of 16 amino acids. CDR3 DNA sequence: TGTGCCAGCAGCATAGCTAGCGGGATTAGTACAGATACGCAGTATTTT. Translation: CASSIASGISTDTQYF.

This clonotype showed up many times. CDR3 bases: TGTGCCAGCAGCTTACCCTCGGGGGGTCGGGGGAACACTGAAGCTTTCTTT. Residues: CASSLPSGGRGNTEAFF. The V gene is TRBV11-2, the J gene TRBJ1-1, with a possible D match to TRBD1 (5 bases). The CDR3 totals 17 residues. The germline gives CDR1 SGHAT, CDR2 FQNNGV. V was pared by 2 bases and J by 1 base, with 17 bases between. The complete variable domain, with remaining parts taken from reference TRBV11-2 and TRBJ1-1, reads EAGVAQSPRYKIIEKRQSVAFWCNPISGHATLYWYQQILGQGPKLLIQFQNNGVVDDSQLPKDRFSAERLKGVDSTLKIQPAKLEDSAVYLCASSLPSGGRGNTEAFFGQGTRLTVV.

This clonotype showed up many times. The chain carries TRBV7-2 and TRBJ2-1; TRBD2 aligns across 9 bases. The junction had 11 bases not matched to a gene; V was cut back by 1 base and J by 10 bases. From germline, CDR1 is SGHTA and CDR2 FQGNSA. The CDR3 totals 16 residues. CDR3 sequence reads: CASSLEGLAGRGEQFF. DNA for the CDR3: TGTGCCAGCAGCTTAGAAGGGCTAGCGGGAAGGGGAGAGCAGTTCTTC.

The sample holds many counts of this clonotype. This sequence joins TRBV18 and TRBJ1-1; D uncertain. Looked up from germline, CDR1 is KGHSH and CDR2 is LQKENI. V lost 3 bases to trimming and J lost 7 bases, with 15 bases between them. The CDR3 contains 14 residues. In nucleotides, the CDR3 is TGTGCCAGCTCACCTGCGGGCCGGGGAGGTGAAGCTTTCTTT. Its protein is CASSPAGRGGEAFF.